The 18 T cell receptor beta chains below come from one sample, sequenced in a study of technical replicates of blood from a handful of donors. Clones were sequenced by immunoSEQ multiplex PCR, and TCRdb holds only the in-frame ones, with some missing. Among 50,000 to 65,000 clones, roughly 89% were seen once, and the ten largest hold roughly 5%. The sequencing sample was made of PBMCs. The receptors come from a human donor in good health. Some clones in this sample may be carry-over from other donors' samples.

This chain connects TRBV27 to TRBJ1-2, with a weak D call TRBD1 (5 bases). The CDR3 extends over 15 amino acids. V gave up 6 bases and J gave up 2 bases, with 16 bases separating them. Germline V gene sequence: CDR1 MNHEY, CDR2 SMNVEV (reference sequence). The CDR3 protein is CASRGTGVGNYGYTF. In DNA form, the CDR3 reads TGTGCCAGCAGGGGGACGGGGGTCGGGAACTATGGCTACACCTTC.

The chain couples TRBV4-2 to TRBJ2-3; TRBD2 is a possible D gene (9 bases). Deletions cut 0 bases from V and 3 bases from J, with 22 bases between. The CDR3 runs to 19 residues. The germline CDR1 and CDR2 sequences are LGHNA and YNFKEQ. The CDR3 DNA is TGTGCCAGCAGCCAAGATCCCCCAGGGGGCGGGGGGGCAACAGATACGCAGTATTTT. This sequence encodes CASSQDPPGGGGATDTQYF.

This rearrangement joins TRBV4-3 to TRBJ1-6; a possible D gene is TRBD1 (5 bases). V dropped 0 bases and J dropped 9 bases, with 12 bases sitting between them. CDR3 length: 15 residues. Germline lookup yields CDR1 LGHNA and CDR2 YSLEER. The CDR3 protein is CASSQDRQGSSPLHF. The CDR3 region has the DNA TGCGCCAGCAGCCAAGATCGTCAGGGATCTTCACCCCTCCACTTT.

The CDR3 nucleotides are TGTGCCAGCAGTTCGTATCTGACTGGGGGGACCTATGGCTACACCTTC. It specifies CASSSYLTGGTYGYTF. The genes are TRBV5-4 and TRBJ1-2; D is possibly TRBD1 (5 bases). Germline values: CDR1 SGHNT, CDR2 YYREEE (reference sequence). Trimming took 5 bases from V and 4 from J, leaving 21 bases between them. The CDR3 is 16 residues long.

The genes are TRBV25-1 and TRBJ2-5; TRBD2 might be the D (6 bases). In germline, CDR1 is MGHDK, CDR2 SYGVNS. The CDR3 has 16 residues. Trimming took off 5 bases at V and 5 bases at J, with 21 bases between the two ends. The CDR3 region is CASSPPGARSGETQYF. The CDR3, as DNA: TGTGCCAGCAGTCCACCCGGCGCCCGGAGCGGGGAGACCCAGTACTTC.

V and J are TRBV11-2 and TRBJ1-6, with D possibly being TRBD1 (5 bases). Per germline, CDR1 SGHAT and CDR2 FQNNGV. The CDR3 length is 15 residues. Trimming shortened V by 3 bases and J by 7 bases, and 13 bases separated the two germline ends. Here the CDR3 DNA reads TGTGCCAGCAGCTTCCTAACCCAGGGCAATTCACCCCTCCACTTT. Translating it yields CASSFLTQGNSPLHF.

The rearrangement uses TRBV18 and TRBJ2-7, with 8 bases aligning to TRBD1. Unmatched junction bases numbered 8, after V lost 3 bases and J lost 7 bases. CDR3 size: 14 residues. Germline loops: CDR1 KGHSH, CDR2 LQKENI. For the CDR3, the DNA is TGTGCCAGCTCACCGAATGACAGGGGAAGGGAGCAGTACTTC. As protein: CASSPNDRGREQYF.

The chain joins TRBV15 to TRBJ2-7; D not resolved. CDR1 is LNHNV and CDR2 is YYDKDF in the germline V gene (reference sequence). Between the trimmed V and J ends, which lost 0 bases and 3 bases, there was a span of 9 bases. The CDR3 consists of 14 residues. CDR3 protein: CATSRENTFYEQYF. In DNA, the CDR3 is TGTGCCACCAGCAGAGAGAACACATTCTACGAGCAGTACTTC.

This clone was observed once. The CDR3 DNA follows: TGTGCCAGCAGCAAAGCACTAGCGTCCGGCACAGATACGCAGTATTTT. Protein product: CASSKALASGTDTQYF. The gene calls are TRBV13 and TRBJ2-3; 7 bases agree with TRBD2. Germline V lookup: CDR1 PRHDT, CDR2 FYEKMQ (reference sequence). J gave up 1 base and V 5 bases, and 9 bases lay outside the gene matches. The CDR3 consists of 16 residues.

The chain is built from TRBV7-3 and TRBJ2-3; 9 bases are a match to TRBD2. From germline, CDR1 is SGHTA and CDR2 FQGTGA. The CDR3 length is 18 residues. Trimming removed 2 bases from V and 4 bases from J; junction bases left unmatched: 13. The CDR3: CASSLRAGGPSPADTQYF. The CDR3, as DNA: TGTGCCAGCAGCTTACGGGCGGGGGGGCCATCTCCCGCAGATACGCAGTATTTT.

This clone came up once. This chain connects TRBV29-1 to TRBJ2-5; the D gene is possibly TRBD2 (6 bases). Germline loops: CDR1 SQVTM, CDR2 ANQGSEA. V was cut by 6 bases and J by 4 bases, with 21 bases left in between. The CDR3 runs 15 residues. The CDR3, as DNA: TGCAGCGTAACCCCCATCGGGGGAATTGGAGAGACCCAGTACTTC. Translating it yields CSVTPIGGIGETQYF. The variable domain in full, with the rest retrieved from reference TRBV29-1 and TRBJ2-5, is SAVISQKPSRDICQRGTSLTIQCQVDSQVTMMFWYRQQPGQSLTLIATANQGSEATYESGFVIDKFPISRPNLTFSTLTVSNMSPEDSSIYLCSVTPIGGIGETQYFGPGTRLLVL.

The chain's CDR3 is CASSFRTSGTTDTQYF. The CDR3 region has the DNA TGCGCCAGCAGCTTCAGGACTAGCGGGACGACAGATACGCAGTATTTT. This chain joins TRBV5-1 and TRBJ2-3, with TRBD2 matching 12 bases. The V gene's germline CDR1 is SGHRS and CDR2 YFSETQ. J gave up 3 bases and V 2 bases, and 4 bases lay outside the gene matches. The CDR3 spans 16 residues.

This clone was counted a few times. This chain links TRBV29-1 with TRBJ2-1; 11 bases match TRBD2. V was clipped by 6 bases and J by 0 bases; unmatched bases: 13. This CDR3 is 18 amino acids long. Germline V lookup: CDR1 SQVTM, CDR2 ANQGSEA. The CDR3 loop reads CSVANSGRAFSSYNEQFF. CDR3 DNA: TGCAGCGTCGCTAATAGCGGGAGGGCCTTTAGCTCCTACAATGAGCAGTTCTTC.

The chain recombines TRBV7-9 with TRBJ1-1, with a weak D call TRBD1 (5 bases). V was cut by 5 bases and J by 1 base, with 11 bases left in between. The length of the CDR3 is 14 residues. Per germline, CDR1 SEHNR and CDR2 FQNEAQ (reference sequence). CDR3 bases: TGTGCCAGCAGCCTCGGGGGTTGGAACACTGAAGCTTTCTTT. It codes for CASSLGGWNTEAFF.

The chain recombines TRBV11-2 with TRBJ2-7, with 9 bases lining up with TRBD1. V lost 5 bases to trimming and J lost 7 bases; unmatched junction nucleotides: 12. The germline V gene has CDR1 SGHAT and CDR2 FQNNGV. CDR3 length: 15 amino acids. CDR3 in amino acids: CASSRNTGGPSEQYF. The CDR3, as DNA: TGTGCCAGCAGCCGTAACACAGGGGGCCCTTCTGAGCAGTACTTC.

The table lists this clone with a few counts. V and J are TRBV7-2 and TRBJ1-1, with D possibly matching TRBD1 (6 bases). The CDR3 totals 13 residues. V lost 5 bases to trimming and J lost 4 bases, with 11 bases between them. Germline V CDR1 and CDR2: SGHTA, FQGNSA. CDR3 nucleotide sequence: TGTGCCAGCAGCCCACTGACAGGCACTGAAGCTTTCTTT. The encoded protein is CASSPLTGTEAFF.

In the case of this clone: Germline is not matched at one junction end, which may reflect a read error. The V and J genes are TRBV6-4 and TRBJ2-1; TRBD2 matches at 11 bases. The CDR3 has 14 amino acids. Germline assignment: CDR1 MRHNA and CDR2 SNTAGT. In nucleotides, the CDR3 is TGCGCAACCGGGACTAGCGGATCCTACAATGAGCAGTTCTTC. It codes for CATGTSGSYNEQFF.

The CDR3 sequence: CASSSTGNNEQFF. CDR3 nucleotides: TGTGCCAGCTCATCGACAGGAAACAATGAGCAGTTCTTC. The chain couples TRBV18 to TRBJ2-1; D perhaps matches TRBD1 (6 bases). The CDR3 consists of 13 residues. Germline CDR1 reads KGHSH; CDR2 reads LQKENI. The ends were cut back, 5 bases at V and 5 bases at J, with 10 bases in the middle. The variable domain in full, with the rest retrieved from reference TRBV18 and TRBJ2-1, is NAGVMQNPRHLVRRRGQEARLRCSPMKGHSHVYWYRQLPEEGLKFMVYLQKENIIDESGMPKERFSAEFPKEGPSILRIQQVVRGDSAAYFCASSSTGNNEQFFGPGTRLTVL.